Below are 2 T cell receptor beta chains sequenced from a single sample in a study of siplizumab effects on memory and regulatory T cells. Sequenced by immunoSEQ multiplex PCR; TCRdb stores in-frame clones only, minus some. The sample consists of tens of thousands of clones, 90% to 97% of them appearing once. The sequencing input was naive CD8+ T cells sorted from blood. These receptors came from a human donor in good health.

The DNA of the CDR3 is TGTGCCAGCAGTTACTCGGACAGGACCTACGAGCAGTACTTC. Encoded protein: CASSYSDRTYEQYF. The rearrangement joins TRBV6-5 to TRBJ2-7; 7 bases are a match to TRBD1. Germline V lookup: CDR1 MNHEY, CDR2 SVGAGI. V was clipped by 0 bases and J by 2 bases; unmatched bases: 1. The CDR3 extends over 14 amino acids.

This clone has a single count. This chain joins TRBV7-3 and TRBJ2-3; D perhaps matches TRBD1 (5 bases). Germline CDR1 is SGHTA and CDR2 is FQGTGA. The CDR3 runs to 16 residues. V lost 5 bases and J 2 bases, leaving 17 bases between the germline ends. Here the CDR3 DNA reads TGTGCCAGCAGCCCAGGGTATAATCAGGTCACAGATACGCAGTATTTT. It encodes CASSPGYNQVTDTQYF.